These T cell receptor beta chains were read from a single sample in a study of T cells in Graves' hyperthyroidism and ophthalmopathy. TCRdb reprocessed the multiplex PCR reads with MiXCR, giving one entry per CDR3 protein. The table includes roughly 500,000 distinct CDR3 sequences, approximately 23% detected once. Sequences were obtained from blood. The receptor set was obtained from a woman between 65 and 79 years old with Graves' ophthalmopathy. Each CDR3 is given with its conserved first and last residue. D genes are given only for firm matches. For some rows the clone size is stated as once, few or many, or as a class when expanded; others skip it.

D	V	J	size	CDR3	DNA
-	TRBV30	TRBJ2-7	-	CAWSLFGGGYEQYF	TGTGCCTGGAGTCTATTCGGGGGCGGGTACGAGCAGTACTTC
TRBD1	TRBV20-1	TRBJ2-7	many	CSALRGQGPLWQYF	TGCAGTGCTCTCCGAGGACAGGGCCCCCTCTGGCAGTACTTC
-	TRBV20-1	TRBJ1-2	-	CSVDSDSFPNYGYTF	TGCAGTGTAGATTCGGACAGTTTCCCAAACTATGGCTACACCTTC
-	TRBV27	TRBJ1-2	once	CASSSTTATWGGYTF	TGTGCCAGCAGTTCAACCACAGCGACATGGGGCGGCTACACCTTC
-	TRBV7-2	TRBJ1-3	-	CASSEGTGNTIYF	TGTGCCAGCAGCGAGGGGACTGGAAACACCATATATTTT
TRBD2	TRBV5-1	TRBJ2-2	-	CASQSGGVDTGELFF	TGCGCCAGCCAGAGCGGGGGAGTGGACACCGGGGAGCTGTTTTTT
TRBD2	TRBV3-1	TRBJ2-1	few	CASSLGILAGGNEQFF	TGTGCCAGCAGCCTAGGCATACTAGCGGGGGGGAATGAGCAGTTCTTC
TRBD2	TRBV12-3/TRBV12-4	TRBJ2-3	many	CASSFYSGNADTQYF	TGTGCCAGCAGTTTTTATAGCGGGAACGCAGATACGCAGTATTTT
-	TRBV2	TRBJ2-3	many	CASSRDTYTDTQYF	TGTGCCAGCAGCAGGGACACCTACACAGATACGCAGTATTTT
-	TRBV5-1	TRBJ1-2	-	CASSWAEGSNYGYTF	TGCGCCAGCAGCTGGGCGGAGGGATCTAACTATGGCTACACCTTC
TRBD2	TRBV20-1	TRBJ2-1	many	CSARDSGLAGEYNEQFF	TGCAGTGCTAGAGATTCCGGACTAGCGGGAGAGTACAATGAGCAGTTCTTC
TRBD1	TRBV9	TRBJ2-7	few	CASSVEGQGAHEQYF	TGTGCCAGCAGCGTAGAGGGACAGGGGGCACACGAGCAGTACTTC
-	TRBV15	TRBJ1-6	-	CATSRAKLGTQNSPLHF	TGTGCCACCAGCAGGGCCAAACTCGGGACGCAGAATTCACCCCTCCACTTT
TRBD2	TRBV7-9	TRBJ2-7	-	CASSRRGGLGSYEQYF	TGTGCCAGCAGCCGGCGAGGGGGACTAGGCTCCTACGAGCAGTACTTC
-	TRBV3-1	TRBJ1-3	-	CASSQAATSLHSGNTIYF	TGTGCCAGCAGCCAAGCTGCCACCTCACTACACTCTGGAAACACCATATATTTT
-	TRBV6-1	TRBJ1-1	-	CASEKGFLYTEAFF	TGTGCCAGCGAGAAGGGGTTCCTCTACACTGAAGCTTTCTTT
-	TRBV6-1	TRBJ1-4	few	CASSLTSTNEKLFF	TGTGCCAGCAGTCTTACATCAACTAATGAAAAACTGTTTTTT
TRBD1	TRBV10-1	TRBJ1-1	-	CASSESGTGTEAFF	TGCGCCAGCAGTGAGTCCGGGACAGGGACTGAAGCTTTCTTT
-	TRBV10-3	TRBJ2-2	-	CAISRDPTGELFF	TGTGCCATCAGTCGCGACCCCACCGGGGAGCTGTTTTTT
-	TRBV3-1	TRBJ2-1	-	CASSQHGNEQFF	TGTGCCAGCAGCCAACATGGAAATGAGCAGTTCTTC
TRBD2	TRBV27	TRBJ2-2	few	CASSPWEGSGAGELFF	TGTGCCAGCAGTCCCTGGGAGGGTAGTGGGGCCGGGGAGCTGTTTTTT
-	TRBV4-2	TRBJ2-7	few	CASSRSAWGLGGEQYF	TGTGCCAGCAGCCGATCCGCGTGGGGGCTGGGAGGCGAGCAGTACTTC